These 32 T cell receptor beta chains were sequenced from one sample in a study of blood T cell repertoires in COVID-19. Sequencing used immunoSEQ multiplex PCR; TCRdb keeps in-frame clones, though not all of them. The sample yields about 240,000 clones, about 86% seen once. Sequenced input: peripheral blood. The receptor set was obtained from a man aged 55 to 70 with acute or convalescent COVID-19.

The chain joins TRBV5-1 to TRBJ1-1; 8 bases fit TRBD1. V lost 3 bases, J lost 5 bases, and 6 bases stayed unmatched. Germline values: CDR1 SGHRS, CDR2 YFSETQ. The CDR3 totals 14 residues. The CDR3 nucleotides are TGCGCCAGCAGCTCTCAGGGGGCGAGGACTGAAGCTTTCTTT. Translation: CASSSQGARTEAFF.

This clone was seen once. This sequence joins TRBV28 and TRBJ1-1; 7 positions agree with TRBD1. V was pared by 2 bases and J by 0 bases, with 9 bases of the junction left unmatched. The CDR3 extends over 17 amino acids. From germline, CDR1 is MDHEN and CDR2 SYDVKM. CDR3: CASSLGGQGDLNTEAFF. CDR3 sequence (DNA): TGTGCCAGCAGTTTAGGGGGCCAGGGGGATTTGAACACTGAAGCTTTCTTT.

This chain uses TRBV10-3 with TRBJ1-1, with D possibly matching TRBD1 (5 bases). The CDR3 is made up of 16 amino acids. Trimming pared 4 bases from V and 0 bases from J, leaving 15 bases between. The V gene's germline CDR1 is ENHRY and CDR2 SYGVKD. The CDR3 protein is CAISGGRRGVNTEAFF. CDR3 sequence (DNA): TGTGCCATCAGTGGGGGAAGAAGGGGCGTGAACACTGAAGCTTTCTTT.

The CDR3: CASSYSGQRETQYF. CDR3 bases: TGTGCCAGCAGTTACTCGGGACAGCGAGAGACCCAGTACTTC. The genes are TRBV6-5 and TRBJ2-5; 7 bases map to TRBD1. CDR3 length equals 14 residues. CDR1 MNHEY and CDR2 SVGAGI come from the germline V gene. Germline trimming cut 0 bases from V and 4 bases from J; bases unmatched to any gene: 2.

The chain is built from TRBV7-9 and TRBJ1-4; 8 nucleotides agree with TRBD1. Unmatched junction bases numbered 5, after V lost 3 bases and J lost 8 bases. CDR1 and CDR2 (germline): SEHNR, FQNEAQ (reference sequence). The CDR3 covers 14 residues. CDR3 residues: CASSFGTGSEKLFF. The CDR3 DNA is TGTGCCAGCAGCTTCGGGACAGGATCGGAAAAACTGTTTTTT.

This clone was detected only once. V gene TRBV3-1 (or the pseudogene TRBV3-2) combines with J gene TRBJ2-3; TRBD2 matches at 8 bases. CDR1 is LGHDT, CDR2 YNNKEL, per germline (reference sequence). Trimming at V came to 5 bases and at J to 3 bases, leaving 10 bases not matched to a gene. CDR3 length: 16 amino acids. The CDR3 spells CASSKRTGGSTDTQYF. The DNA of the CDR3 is TGTGCCAGCAGCAAAAGAACGGGAGGGTCGACAGATACGCAGTATTTT.

The CDR3: CASSQDRSGVIREKLFF. The CDR3 region has the DNA TGCGCCAGCAGCCAAGATCGCTCAGGGGTCATCCGTGAAAAACTGTTTTTT. The chain has TRBV4-3 and TRBJ1-4; tentative D call: TRBD1 (6 bases). Germline assignment: CDR1 LGHNA and CDR2 YSLEER. CDR3 length: 17 amino acids. V was trimmed by 0 bases and J by 7 bases, leaving 18 bases between them.

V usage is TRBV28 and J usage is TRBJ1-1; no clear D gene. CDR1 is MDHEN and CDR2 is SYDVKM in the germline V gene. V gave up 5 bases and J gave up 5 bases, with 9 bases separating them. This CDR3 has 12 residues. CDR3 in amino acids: CASSPVRTEAFF. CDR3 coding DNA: TGTGCCAGCAGTCCGGTGAGGACTGAAGCTTTCTTT.

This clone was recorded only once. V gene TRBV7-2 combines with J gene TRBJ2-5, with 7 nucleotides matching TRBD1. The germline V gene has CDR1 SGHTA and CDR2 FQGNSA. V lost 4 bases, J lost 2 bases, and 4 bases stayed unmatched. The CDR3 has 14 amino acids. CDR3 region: CASSSVRGQETQYF. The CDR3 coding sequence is TGTGCCAGCAGCTCAGTCAGGGGGCAAGAGACCCAGTACTTC.

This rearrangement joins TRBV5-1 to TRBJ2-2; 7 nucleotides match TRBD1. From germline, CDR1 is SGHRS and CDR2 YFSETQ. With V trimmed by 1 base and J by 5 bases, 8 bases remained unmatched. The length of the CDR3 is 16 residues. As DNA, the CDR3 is TGCGCCAGCAGCTTGAGATCAGGGGGTTCGACCGGGGAGCTGTTTTTT. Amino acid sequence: CASSLRSGGSTGELFF.

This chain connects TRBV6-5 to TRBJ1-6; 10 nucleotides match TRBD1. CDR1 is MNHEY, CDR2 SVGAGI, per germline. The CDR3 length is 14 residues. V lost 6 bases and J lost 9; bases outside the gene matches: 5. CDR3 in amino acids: CASRTGQGSSPLHF. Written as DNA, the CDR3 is TGTGCCAGCAGAACGGGACAGGGGAGTTCACCCCTCCACTTT.

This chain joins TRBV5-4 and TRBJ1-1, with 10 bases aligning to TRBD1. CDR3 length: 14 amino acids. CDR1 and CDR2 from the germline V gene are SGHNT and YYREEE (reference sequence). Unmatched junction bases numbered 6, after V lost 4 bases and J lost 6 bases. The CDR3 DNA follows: TGTGCCAGCAGCGAGGGACAGGGGTGGCCTGAAGCTTTCTTT. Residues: CASSEGQGWPEAFF.

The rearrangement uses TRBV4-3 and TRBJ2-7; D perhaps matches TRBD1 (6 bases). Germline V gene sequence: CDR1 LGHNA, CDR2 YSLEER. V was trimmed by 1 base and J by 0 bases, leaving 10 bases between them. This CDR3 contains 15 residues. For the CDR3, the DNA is TGCGCCAGCAGCCAAGTCAGGGGCCTCTCCTACGAGCAGTACTTC. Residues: CASSQVRGLSYEQYF.

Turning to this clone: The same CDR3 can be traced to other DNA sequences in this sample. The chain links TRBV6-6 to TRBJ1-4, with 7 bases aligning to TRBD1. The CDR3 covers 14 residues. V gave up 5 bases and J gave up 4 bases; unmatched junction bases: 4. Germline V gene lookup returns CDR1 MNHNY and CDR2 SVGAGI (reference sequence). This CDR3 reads CASSPGTDNEKLFF. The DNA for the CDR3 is TGTGCCAGCAGTCCCGGGACAGATAATGAAAAACTGTTTTTT.

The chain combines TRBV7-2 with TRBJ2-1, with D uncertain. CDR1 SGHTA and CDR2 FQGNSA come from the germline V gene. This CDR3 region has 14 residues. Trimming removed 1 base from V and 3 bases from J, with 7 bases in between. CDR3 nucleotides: TGTGCCAGCAGCTTAGAACAGAACTACAATGAGCAGTTCTTC. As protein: CASSLEQNYNEQFF.

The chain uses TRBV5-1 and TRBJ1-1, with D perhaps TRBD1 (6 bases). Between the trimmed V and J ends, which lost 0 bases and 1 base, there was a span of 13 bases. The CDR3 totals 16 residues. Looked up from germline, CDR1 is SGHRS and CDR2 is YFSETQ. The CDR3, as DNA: TGCGCCAGCAGCTTGGAAGGCAGGGGCTGGAACACTGAAGCTTTCTTT. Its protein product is CASSLEGRGWNTEAFF.

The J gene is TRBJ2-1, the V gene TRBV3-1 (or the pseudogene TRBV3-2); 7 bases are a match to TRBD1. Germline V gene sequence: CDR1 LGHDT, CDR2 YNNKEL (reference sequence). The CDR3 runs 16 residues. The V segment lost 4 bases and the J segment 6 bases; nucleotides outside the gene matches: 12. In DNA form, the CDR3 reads TGTGCCAGCAGCCCCTCGGCAGGGGGACCCCCCAATGAGCAGTTCTTC. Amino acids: CASSPSAGGPPNEQFF.

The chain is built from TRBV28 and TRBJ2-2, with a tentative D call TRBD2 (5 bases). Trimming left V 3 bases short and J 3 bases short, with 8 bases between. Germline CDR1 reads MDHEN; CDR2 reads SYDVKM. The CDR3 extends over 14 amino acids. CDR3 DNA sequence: TGTGCCAGCAGTTTGTTGAGGGACACCGGGGAGCTGTTTTTT. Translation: CASSLLRDTGELFF.

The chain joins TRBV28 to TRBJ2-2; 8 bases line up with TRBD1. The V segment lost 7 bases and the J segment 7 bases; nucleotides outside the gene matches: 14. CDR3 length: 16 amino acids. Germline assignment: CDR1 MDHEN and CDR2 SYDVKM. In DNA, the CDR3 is TGTGCCAGCACCCAGACGGGACAGGCCCGAATCGGGGAGCTGTTTTTT. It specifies CASTQTGQARIGELFF.

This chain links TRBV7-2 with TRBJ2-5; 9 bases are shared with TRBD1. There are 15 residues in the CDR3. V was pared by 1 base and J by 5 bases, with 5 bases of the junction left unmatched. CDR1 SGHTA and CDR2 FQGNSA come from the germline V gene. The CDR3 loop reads CASSLDRGLGETQYF. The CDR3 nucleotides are TGTGCCAGCAGCTTAGACAGGGGGCTAGGGGAGACCCAGTACTTC.

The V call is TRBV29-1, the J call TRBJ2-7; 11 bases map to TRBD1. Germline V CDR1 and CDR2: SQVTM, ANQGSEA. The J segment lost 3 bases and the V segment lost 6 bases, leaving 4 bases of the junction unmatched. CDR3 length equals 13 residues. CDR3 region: CSVDRGQDYEQYF. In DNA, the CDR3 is TGCAGCGTGGACAGGGGGCAGGACTACGAGCAGTACTTC.

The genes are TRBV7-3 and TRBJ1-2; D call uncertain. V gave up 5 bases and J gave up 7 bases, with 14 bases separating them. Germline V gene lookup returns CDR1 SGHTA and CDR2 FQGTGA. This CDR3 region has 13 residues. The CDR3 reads CASSLREGLGYTF. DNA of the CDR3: TGTGCCAGCAGCCTTCGGGAGGGTCTTGGCTACACCTTC.

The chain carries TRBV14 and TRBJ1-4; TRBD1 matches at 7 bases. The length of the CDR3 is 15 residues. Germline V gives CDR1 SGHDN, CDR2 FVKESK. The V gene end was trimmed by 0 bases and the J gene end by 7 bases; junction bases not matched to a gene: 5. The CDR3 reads CASSQEQGPGEKLFF. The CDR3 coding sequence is TGTGCCAGCAGCCAAGAACAGGGGCCTGGTGAAAAACTGTTTTTT.

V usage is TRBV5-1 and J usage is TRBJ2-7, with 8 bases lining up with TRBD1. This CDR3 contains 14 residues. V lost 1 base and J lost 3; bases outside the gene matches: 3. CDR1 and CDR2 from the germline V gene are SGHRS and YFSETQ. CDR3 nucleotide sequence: TGCGCCAGCAGCTTGACAGGGGGTGACTACGAGCAGTACTTC. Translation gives CASSLTGGDYEQYF.

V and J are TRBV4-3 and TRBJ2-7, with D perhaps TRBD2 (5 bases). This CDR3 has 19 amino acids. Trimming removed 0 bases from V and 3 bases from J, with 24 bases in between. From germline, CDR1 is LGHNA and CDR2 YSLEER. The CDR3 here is CASSQESNLGNPRNYEQYF. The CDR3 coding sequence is TGCGCCAGCAGCCAAGAATCGAACCTCGGGAACCCTAGGAACTACGAGCAGTACTTC.

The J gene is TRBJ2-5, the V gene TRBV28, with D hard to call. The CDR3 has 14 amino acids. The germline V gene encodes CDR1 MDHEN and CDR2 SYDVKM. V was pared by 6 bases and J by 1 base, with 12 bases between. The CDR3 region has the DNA TGTGCCAGCAGCGATCGAGCCTTCCAAGAGACCCAGTACTTC. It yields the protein CASSDRAFQETQYF.

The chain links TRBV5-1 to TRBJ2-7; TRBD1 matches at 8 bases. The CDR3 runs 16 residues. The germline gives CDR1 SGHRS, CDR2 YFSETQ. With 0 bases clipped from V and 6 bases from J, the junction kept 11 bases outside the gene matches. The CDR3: CASSLGRQGPQGEQYF. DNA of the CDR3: TGCGCCAGCAGCTTGGGGAGACAGGGGCCGCAGGGCGAGCAGTACTTC.

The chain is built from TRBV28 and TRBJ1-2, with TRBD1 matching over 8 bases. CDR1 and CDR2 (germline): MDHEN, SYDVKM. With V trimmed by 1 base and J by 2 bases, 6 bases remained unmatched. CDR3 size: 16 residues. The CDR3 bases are TGTGCCAGCAGTTTATCGCCGCGACAGGGGAACTATGGCTACACCTTC. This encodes CASSLSPRQGNYGYTF.

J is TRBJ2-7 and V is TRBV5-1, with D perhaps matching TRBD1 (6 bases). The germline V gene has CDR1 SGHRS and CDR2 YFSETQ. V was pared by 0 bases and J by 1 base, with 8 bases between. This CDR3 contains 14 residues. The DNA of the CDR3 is TGCGCCAGCAGCTTGGAGGGGGATTCCTACGAGCAGTACTTC. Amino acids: CASSLEGDSYEQYF. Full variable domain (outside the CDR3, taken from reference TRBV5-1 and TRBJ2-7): KAGVTQTPRYLIKTRGQQVTLSCSPISGHRSVSWYQQTPGQGLQFLFEYFSETQRNKGNFPGRFSGRQFSNSRSEMNVSTLELGDSALYLCASSLEGDSYEQYFGPGTRLTVT.

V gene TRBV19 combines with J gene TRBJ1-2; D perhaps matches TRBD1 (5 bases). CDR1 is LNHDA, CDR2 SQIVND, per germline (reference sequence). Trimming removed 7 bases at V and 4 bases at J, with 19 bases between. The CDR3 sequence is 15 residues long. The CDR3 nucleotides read TGTGCCAGTACCCCCGCGCCTTCGGGGGGCTATGGCTACACCTTC. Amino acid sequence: CASTPAPSGGYGYTF. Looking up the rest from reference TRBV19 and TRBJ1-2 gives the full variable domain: DGGITQSPKYLFRKEGQNVTLSCEQNLNHDAMYWYRQDPGQGLRLIYYSQIVNDFQKGDIAEGYSVSREKKESFPLTVTSAQKNPTAFYLCASTPAPSGGYGYTFGSGTRLTVV.

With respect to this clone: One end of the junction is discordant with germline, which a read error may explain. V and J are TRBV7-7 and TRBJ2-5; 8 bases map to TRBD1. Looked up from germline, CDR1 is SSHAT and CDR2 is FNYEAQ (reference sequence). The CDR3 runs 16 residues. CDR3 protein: CASSLGRTGIGETQYF. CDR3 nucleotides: TGTGCTAGCAGCCTGGGCCGGACAGGGATTGGAGAGACCCAGTACTTC.

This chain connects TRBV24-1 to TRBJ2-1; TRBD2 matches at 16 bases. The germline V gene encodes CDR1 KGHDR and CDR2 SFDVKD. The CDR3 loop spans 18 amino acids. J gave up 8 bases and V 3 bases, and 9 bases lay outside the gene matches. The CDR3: CATSDASGTSGRADEQFF. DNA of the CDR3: TGTGCCACCAGTGATGCGTCCGGGACTAGCGGGAGGGCCGATGAGCAGTTCTTC.